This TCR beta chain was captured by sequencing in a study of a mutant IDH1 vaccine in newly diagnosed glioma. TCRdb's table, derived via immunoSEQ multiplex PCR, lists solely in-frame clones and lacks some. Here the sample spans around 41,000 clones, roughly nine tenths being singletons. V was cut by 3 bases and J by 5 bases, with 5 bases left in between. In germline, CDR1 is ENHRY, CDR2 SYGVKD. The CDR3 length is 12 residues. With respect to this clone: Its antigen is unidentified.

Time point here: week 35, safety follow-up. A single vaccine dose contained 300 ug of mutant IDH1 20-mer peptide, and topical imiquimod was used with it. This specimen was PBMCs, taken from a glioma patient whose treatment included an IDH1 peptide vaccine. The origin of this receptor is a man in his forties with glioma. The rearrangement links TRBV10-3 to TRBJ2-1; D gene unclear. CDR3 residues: CAISELNNEQFF. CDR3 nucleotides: TGTGCCATCAGTGAACTAAACAATGAGCAGTTCTTC.